What follows are 8 T cell receptor beta chains derived from one specimen sequenced in a study of T cells in Graves' hyperthyroidism and ophthalmopathy. Template material for amplifying TCR beta CDR3 regions consisted of RNA transcripts. HTBI primers were employed in a first-round RT-PCR of the TCR CDR3. From the multiplex PCR reads, TCRdb called clonotypes with MiXCR, one entry per CDR3 protein. The sample includes almost 600,000 distinct CDR3 sequences, about 14% of them seen just once. Sequenced input: blood. The receptors stem from a woman younger than 45 with Graves' hyperthyroidism that later progressed to Graves' ophthalmopathy.

This clonotype was detected ten times or more. This chain uses TRBV20-1 with TRBJ2-7; no firm D call. Trimming left V 6 bases short and J 6 bases short, with 9 bases between. CDR1 and CDR2 from the germline V gene are DFQATT and SNEGSKA (reference sequence). This CDR3 has 10 residues. The CDR3 sequence is CSAPIAEQYF. CDR3 nucleotides: TGCAGTGCGCCTATCGCCGAGCAGTACTTC.

V and J are TRBV7-3 and TRBJ2-7; tentative D call: TRBD2 (5 bases). The CDR3 is made up of 15 amino acids. V was pared by 7 bases and J by 3 bases, with 19 bases between. Germline CDR1 reads SGHTA; CDR2 reads FQGTGA. This CDR3 reads CASTPSGSTHYEQYF. Here the CDR3 DNA reads TGTGCCAGCACCCCTAGTGGGAGCACCCACTACGAGCAGTACTTC.

In its sample, this clonotype was seen many times. The CDR3 region has the DNA TGTGCCAGCAGGGCTTGGGAGGCTAGACAAGAGACCCAGTACTTC. This codes for CASRAWEARQETQYF. This chain joins TRBV2 and TRBJ2-5, with a possible D match to TRBD2 (6 bases). This CDR3 is 15 amino acids long. Trimming removed 6 bases from V and 2 bases from J, with 16 bases in between. From germline, CDR1 is SNHLY and CDR2 FYNNEI.

The table lists this clonotype with a few counts. Here the CDR3 omits its conserved ending phenylalanine or tryptophan, so a read error is the likely source. The chain has TRBV5-1 and TRBJ1-2; D gene uncertain. Germline assignment: CDR1 SGHRS and CDR2 YFSETQ. This CDR3 is 13 amino acids long. Trimming stripped 0 bases from V and 5 bases from J, with 8 bases between. The CDR3 spells CASSLDSPYGYTL. CDR3 bases: TGCGCCAGCAGCTTGGATAGCCCTTATGGCTACACCCTC.

The sample holds many counts of this clonotype. CDR3 sequence (DNA): TGTGCCAGCAGCCGGACAGGGGGCGCTGGGAACACTGAAGCTTTCTTT. Translated, it gives CASSRTGGAGNTEAFF. The V call is TRBV11-1, the J call TRBJ1-1, with TRBD1 identical over 11 bases. Germline lookup yields CDR1 SGHAT and CDR2 FQDESV (reference sequence). Losses at the gene ends were 5 bases for V and 1 base for J; bases not matched to a gene: 6. This CDR3 has 16 amino acids.

The table lists this clonotype with many counts. The chain carries TRBV7-9 and TRBJ2-7, with D unresolved. V lost 4 bases and J lost 10, with 8 bases in between. Germline assignment: CDR1 SEHNR and CDR2 FQNEAQ (reference sequence). This CDR3 spans 10 amino acids. CDR3 region: CASSSAAQYF. CDR3 bases: TGTGCCAGCAGCTCCGCTGCCCAGTACTTC.

This sequence joins TRBV5-5 and TRBJ2-1, with D maybe TRBD2 (6 bases). This CDR3 comprises 12 residues. CDR1 and CDR2 (germline): SGHKS, YYEKEE (reference sequence). The V end was cut by 6 bases, the J end by 7 bases, with 11 bases between. The CDR3, as DNA: TGTGCCAGCAACCCGGGAGCTAATGAGCAGTTCTTC. Translating gives CASNPGANEQFF.

This clonotype was seen a handful of times. The chain uses TRBV12-3 or TRBV12-4 and TRBJ2-7; TRBD1 matches 8 bases. The CDR3 covers 13 residues. Trimming removed 6 bases from V and 6 bases from J; junction bases left unmatched: 7. As DNA, the CDR3 is TGTGCCAGCAGCATGACAGGGGCGGGCGAGCAGTACTTC. Its protein product is CASSMTGAGEQYF.